The 3 T cell receptor beta chains below come from one sample, sequenced in a study of beta chain features in type 1 diabetes. These receptors' antigens are unknown. Findings of the study overall: Shortening that was moderate but significant affected the TCRB CDR3s of Type 1 diabetes patients in all four CD4+ subsets.

Every bit of the isolated RNA underwent reverse transcription, so sequencing read expressed TCRB transcripts. TCRdb's table, derived via immunoSEQ multiplex PCR, lists solely in-frame clones and lacks some. The sample includes over 150,000 clones, 10% seen only once; the top ten take around 0.5%. Material for sequencing was central memory CD4+ T cells from blood. Source of these receptors: a man aged 30 to 39 with type 1 diabetes.

The chain is built from TRBV29-1 and TRBJ1-2; D uncertain. The CDR3 loop spans 13 amino acids. V gave up 4 bases and J gave up 3 bases, with 12 bases separating them. Germline-derived CDR1 and CDR2 are SQVTM and ANQGSEA. In DNA, the CDR3 is TGCAGCGTTGTAGCTGGCAGTGACTATGGCTACACCTTC. Translation: CSVVAGSDYGYTF.

This clone has just a few counts. The chain is built from TRBV11-2 and TRBJ2-5; D ambiguous. CDR3 length equals 13 residues. Per germline, CDR1 SGHAT and CDR2 FQNNGV. Trimming shortened V by 1 base and J by 3 bases, and 6 bases separated the two germline ends. CDR3 residues: CASSLGDEETQYF. CDR3 coding DNA: TGTGCCAGCAGCTTAGGAGATGAAGAGACCCAGTACTTC.

V usage is TRBV2 and J usage is TRBJ1-5; 10 bases are a match to TRBD1. CDR1 SNHLY and CDR2 FYNNEI come from the germline V gene. The CDR3 covers 15 residues. With V trimmed by 6 bases and J by 7 bases, 9 bases remained unmatched. Written as DNA, the CDR3 is TGTGCCAGCAGCGATGGGACAGGGGTTGGCCAGCCCCAGCATTTT. Translation gives CASSDGTGVGQPQHF.